Listed below are T cell receptor beta chains from one sample, sequenced in a study of cytotoxic CD8 clonotypes in ibrutinib-treated CLL. Profiled with immunoSEQ multiplex PCR; TCRdb holds only in-frame clones, not every one. The table records under 200,000 clones, about 80% of them present only once. Sample: PBMCs, taken after 24 months of ibrutinib treatment. The receptors come from a human donor with chronic lymphocytic leukemia. The CDR3 runs from the conserved cysteine through the conserved F or W. The D gene is left open where the match is weak. The size of a clone is reported for some rows only, either as once, few or many, or as a class for expanded clones.

j_gene | abundance | v_gene | len | d_gene | CDR3nt | CDR3aa
TRBJ2-1 | . | TRBV30 | 16 | TRBD2 | TGTGCCTTACGGACTAGCGGAATCAACTCCTACAATGAGCAGTTCTTC | CALRTSGINSYNEQFF
TRBJ1-5 | . | TRBV27 | 15 | . | TGTGCCAGCAGTTCTGGTCAGTTTAGCAATCAGCCCCAGCATTTT | CASSSGQFSNQPQHF
TRBJ1-3 | . | TRBV15 | 13 | . | TGTGCCACCAGCAGAGGCAGAGGAAACACCATATATTTT | CATSRGRGNTIYF
TRBJ1-2 | . | TRBV18 | 14 | TRBD1 | TGTGCCAGCTCACCGGGACAGGGAACTTATGGCTACACCTTC | CASSPGQGTYGYTF
TRBJ1-1 | . | TRBV29-1 | 12 | . | TGCAGCGTTGTCGCCGGCTACACTGAAGCTTTCTTT | CSVVAGYTEAFF
TRBJ2-6 | . | TRBV7-9 | 16 | TRBD1 | TGTGCCAGCAGCTATTACAGGGGTGCTGGGGCCAACGTCCTGACTTTC | CASSYYRGAGANVLTF
TRBJ2-3 | . | TRBV5-1 | 16 | TRBD2 | TGCGCCAGCAGCTTGGTAGCGGGGGTGGGGACAGATACGCAGTATTTT | CASSLVAGVGTDTQYF
TRBJ2-7 | . | TRBV5-1 | 14 | TRBD1 | TGCGCCAGCAGCTTGGGACAGGGTGGGAACGAGCAGTACTTC | CASSLGQGGNEQYF
TRBJ2-5 | . | TRBV18 | 13 | . | TGTGCCAGCTCACCGACAGTCCAAGAGACCCAGTACTTC | CASSPTVQETQYF
TRBJ1-2 | . | TRBV7-3 | 13 | TRBD1 | TGTGCCAGCAGCCCAACGGGACAGGGGCCCGTCACCTTC | CASSPTGQGPVTF
TRBJ1-4 | . | TRBV7-2 | 14 | TRBD1 | TGTGCCAGCAGCTTTCAGGGGGCGGTTGAAAAACTGTTTTTT | CASSFQGAVEKLFF
TRBJ1-5 | . | TRBV19 | 15 | . | TGTGCCAGTAGTCCAGCCAGGAGCCCCGGGCAGCCCCAGCATTTT | CASSPARSPGQPQHF
TRBJ1-1 | . | TRBV9 | 14 | TRBD1 | TGTGCCAGCAGCGTAGTAGGGCAGGGGGCCCAAGCTTTCTTT | CASSVVGQGAQAFF
TRBJ1-4 | few | TRBV6-6 | 16 | . | TGTGCCAGCAGTTACACACCGTATCTACTTAATGAAAAACTGTTTTTT | CASSYTPYLLNEKLFF
TRBJ1-2 | . | TRBV7-8 | 13 | . | TGTGCCAGCAGCCTCAGGATGGACTATGGCTACACCTTC | CASSLRMDYGYTF